Following are 30 T cell receptor beta chains from one sample sequenced in a study of tumor-infiltrating lymphocytes in primary liver carcinoma. Total RNA amounting to roughly 450 ng was the source from which TCR beta cDNA was made with a constant-region primer. Each TCR beta library was derived from three nested multiplex PCR rounds that employed slightly modified ARM-PCR. The two initial PCR rounds, ten to eleven cycles each, used TRBV1-TRBV30 forward and C-beta reverse primers. One entry per CDR3 protein results from TCRdb running MiXCR on the multiplex PCR reads. Altogether approximately 330,000 distinct CDR3 sequences are present, approximately 64% being singletons, with the ten largest covering 5.5% to 7%. RNA was extracted from whole blood without cell sorting, alongside germline DNA. The material sequenced was peripheral blood. The receptor set was obtained from a man between 35 and 55 years old with primary liver carcinoma and hepatitis B virus infection.

As concerns this clonotype: One end of the junction does not line up with germline, which may come from a read error. V is TRBV29-1 and J is TRBJ2-7; 7 bases line up with TRBD2. This CDR3 comprises 14 residues. Germline loops: CDR1 SQVTM, CDR2 ANQGSEA. CDR3: CSVEPSGTSYKQYF. CDR3 nucleotide sequence: TGCAGCGTCGAACCCAGCGGGACCTCCTACAAGCAGTACTTC.

Comment on this clonotype: This may be a read error, as it is one base from a much larger clone. The V and J genes are TRBV12-3 or TRBV12-4 and TRBJ2-5; D is ambiguous. The CDR3 totals 15 residues. In DNA, the CDR3 is TGTGCCAACAGTTTGTTTCCCCCAGGACAAGAGACCCAGTACTTC. Translation gives CANSLFPPGQETQYF.

This clonotype was seen only once. One end of the junction does not line up with germline, which may come from a read error. The V and J genes are TRBV12-3 or TRBV12-4 and TRBJ2-1, with 8 nucleotides matching TRBD2. The CDR3 runs to 15 residues. In DNA form, the CDR3 reads TGTGCCAGCAGTCCCCAGACTAGCGACTACAATGAGCGGTTCTTC. It specifies CASSPQTSDYNERFF.

V usage is TRBV29-1 and J usage is TRBJ1-2, with D unclear. Germline assignment: CDR1 SQVTM and CDR2 ANQGSEA. Between the trimmed V and J ends, which lost 1 base and 3 bases, there was a span of 9 bases. The CDR3 has 13 amino acids. Here the CDR3 DNA reads TGCAGCGTTGAAGGGTCTCGTGACTATGGCTACACCTTC. This codes for CSVEGSRDYGYTF.

Of note for this clonotype: Compared with germline, one end of the junction differs, possibly owing to a read error. The chain has TRBV11-2 and TRBJ2-2, with D unresolved. Per germline, CDR1 SGHAT and CDR2 FQNNGV. The CDR3 loop spans 15 amino acids. Here the CDR3 reads CASSLIWGGTVELFF. For the CDR3, the DNA is TGTGCCAGCAGCTTGATATGGGGTGGCACCGTGGAGCTGTTTTTT. The variable domain in full, with the rest retrieved from reference TRBV11-2 and TRBJ2-2, is EAGVAQSPRYKIIEKRQSVAFWCNPISGHATLYWYQQILGQGPKLLIQFQNNGVVDDSQLPKDRFSAERLKGVDSTLKIQPAKLEDSAVYLCASSLIWGGTVELFFGEGSRLTVL.

The chain recombines TRBV11-2 with TRBJ1-3; D gene ambiguous. The CDR3 totals 13 residues. Trimming stripped 8 bases from V and 3 bases from J, with 11 bases between. Per germline, CDR1 SGHAT and CDR2 FQNNGV. The CDR3 bases are TGTGCCAGCTGCCCTCTCAATGGAAACACCATATATTTT. This translates into CASCPLNGNTIYF. Looking up the rest from reference TRBV11-2 and TRBJ1-3 gives the full variable domain: EAGVAQSPRYKIIEKRQSVAFWCNPISGHATLYWYQQILGQGPKLLIQFQNNGVVDDSQLPKDRFSAERLKGVDSTLKIQPAKLEDSAVYLCASCPLNGNTIYFGEGSWLTVV.

Details on this clonotype: A single base separates this from a much larger clone, so it may be a read error. The rearrangement links TRBV6-6 to TRBJ2-1, with a weak D call TRBD1 (5 bases). From germline, CDR1 is MNHNY and CDR2 SVGAGI (reference sequence). CDR3 size: 14 residues. The CDR3 sequence is CVSSYRTFYNEQFF. The CDR3 nucleotides are TGTGTCAGCAGTTATCGGACATTCTACAATGAGCAGTTCTTC.

V gene TRBV11-3 combines with J gene TRBJ2-1; no clear D. Germline V gene sequence: CDR1 SGHNT, CDR2 YENEEA. The CDR3 is made up of 14 amino acids. The V end was cut by 7 bases, the J end by 0 bases, with 10 bases between. The CDR3 loop is CASTPMNSYNEQFF. DNA of the CDR3: TGTGCCAGCACCCCCATGAACTCCTACAATGAGCAGTTCTTC. Full variable domain (missing parts from reference TRBV11-3 and TRBJ2-1): EAGVVQSPRYKIIEKKQPVAFWCNPISGHNTLYWYLQNLGQGPELLIRYENEEAVDDSQLPKDRFSAERLKGVDSTLKIQPAELGDSAVYLCASTPMNSYNEQFFGPGTRLTVL.

With respect to this clonotype: At one end, the junction sequence differs from germline, possibly due to a read error. The rearrangement joins TRBV11-3 to TRBJ2-1; D is undetermined. The CDR3 covers 17 residues. Germline CDR1 and CDR2: SGHNT and YENEEA. This CDR3 reads CTSSLEWQLTQVEEQFF. The CDR3 region has the DNA TGTACCAGCAGCTTAGAGTGGCAGCTTACCCAGGTCGAAGAGCAGTTCTTC. Using reference TRBV11-3 and TRBJ2-1 for the parts outside the CDR3, the full variable domain is EAGVVQSPRYKIIEKKQPVAFWCNPISGHNTLYWYLQNLGQGPELLIRYENEEAVDDSQLPKDRFSAERLKGVDSTLKIQPAELGDSAVYLCTSSLEWQLTQVEEQFFGPGTRLTVL.

The V and J genes are TRBV21-1 and TRBJ2-3; the table's D call, TRBD2, has no DNA check behind it. TRBV21-1 has pseudogene status. This CDR3 contains 15 residues. CDR3 residues: CASSFGGSHTDTQYF. DNA for the CDR3: TGTGCCAGCAGTTTCGGCGGGAGCCACACAGATACGCAGTATTTT.

The rearrangement links TRBV6-5 to TRBJ2-7, with D unclear. Germline V gene lookup returns CDR1 MNHEY and CDR2 SVGAGI. The CDR3 covers 12 residues. Trimming took off 2 bases at V and 6 bases at J, with 8 bases between the two ends. The CDR3 protein is CASSYPLGEQYF. The DNA for the CDR3 is TGTGCCAGCAGTTACCCCCTGGGCGAGCAGTACTTC.

This clonotype was counted ten times or more. The chain is built from TRBV6-6 and TRBJ2-1; D is unresolved. CDR1 and CDR2 (germline): MNHNY, SVGAGI (reference sequence). The V gene lost 7 bases and the J gene lost 8 bases, with 12 bases spanning the gap. The CDR3 consists of 12 residues. CDR3 nucleotide sequence: TGTGCCAGCACCGCGCAGACCGATGAGCAGTTCTTC. The encoded protein is CASTAQTDEQFF.

This chain joins TRBV6-6 and TRBJ2-7, with D possibly TRBD2 on 7 matching bases. This CDR3 has 14 amino acids. Per germline, CDR1 MNHNY and CDR2 SVGAGI (reference sequence). V shed 7 bases and J shed 4 bases, with 17 bases lying between them. The CDR3: CASNRGGTWYEQYF. CDR3 in DNA: TGTGCCAGCAATAGGGGGGGAACGTGGTACGAGCAGTACTTC.

This clonotype showed up many times. This chain uses TRBV11-2 with TRBJ2-2; 7 positions agree with TRBD2. V shed 6 bases, J shed 8 bases, and the junction held 12 bases outside the gene matches. Germline CDR1 SGHAT, CDR2 FQNNGV. The length of the CDR3 is 15 residues. The CDR3 sequence: CASRGGGLLYGELFF. The CDR3, as DNA: TGTGCCAGCAGGGGGGGAGGGCTCCTCTATGGGGAGCTGTTTTTT.

Points on this clonotype: With a much larger clone just one base away, this may be a read error. This sequence joins TRBV5-4 and TRBJ2-1; 10 nucleotides align to TRBD1. The CDR3 is 15 amino acids. Germline V gene lookup returns CDR1 SGHNT and CDR2 YYREEE (reference sequence). V lost 4 bases and J lost 8; bases outside the gene matches: 9. CDR3 DNA: TGTGCCAGCAGCCCAACGACAGGGGGCAGGGATGAGCAGTTCTTC. It encodes CASSPTTGGRDEQFF.

This chain uses TRBV6-5 with TRBJ2-5, with 8 nucleotides matching TRBD1. Germline-derived CDR1 and CDR2 are MNHEY and SVGAGI. After removal of 7 bases from V and 3 bases from J, the junction contained 22 bases not matched to a gene. There are 19 residues in the CDR3. CDR3 nucleotide sequence: TGTGCCAGCATGGGTCGGACAGGGAGTAGCTATTGGGCAGAAGAGACCCAGTACTTC. This gives the protein CASMGRTGSSYWAEETQYF.

The chain joins TRBV5-6 to TRBJ2-3; D is ambiguous. The CDR3 length is 15 residues. The ends were cut back, 0 bases at V and 1 base at J, with 9 bases in the middle. From germline, CDR1 is SGHDT and CDR2 YYEEEE. CDR3 amino acids: CASSLALRGTDTQYF. The CDR3, as DNA: TGTGCCAGCAGCTTGGCCTTAAGAGGCACAGATACGCAGTATTTT.

This clonotype has just a few counts. The chain uses TRBV5-6 and TRBJ2-3, with TRBD2 identical over 9 bases. This CDR3 comprises 16 residues. The V gene end was trimmed by 4 bases and the J gene end by 6 bases; junction bases not matched to a gene: 12. The germline V gene has CDR1 SGHDT and CDR2 YYEEEE. CDR3 loop: CASSLGLALNLDTQYF. CDR3 DNA: TGTGCCAGCAGCCTCGGACTAGCGTTAAATCTGGATACGCAGTATTTT. Using reference TRBV5-6 and TRBJ2-3 for the parts outside the CDR3, the full variable domain is DAGVTQSPTHLIKTRGQQVTLRCSPKSGHDTVSWYQQALGQGPQFIFQYYEEEERQRGNFPDRFSGHQFPNYSSELNVNALLLGDSALYLCASSLGLALNLDTQYFGPGTRLTVL.

A word on this clonotype: The conserved final phenylalanine or tryptophan is absent from the CDR3, which likely points to a read error. The chain recombines TRBV11-2 with TRBJ2-7; D is ambiguous. Germline assignment: CDR1 SGHAT and CDR2 FQNNGV. The CDR3 spans 14 residues. The CDR3 is CASSWFINSYEQYL. DNA of the CDR3: TGTGCCAGCAGCTGGTTTATCAACTCCTATGAGCAGTACTTA.

With respect to this clonotype: One junction end disagrees with the germline gene, perhaps due to a read error. The rearrangement links TRBV11-2 to TRBJ2-3; D uncertain. The CDR3 totals 14 residues. In germline, CDR1 is SGHAT, CDR2 FQNNGV. Written as DNA, the CDR3 is TGTGCCAGCAGCTTACTCCGGTACACATATACGCAGTATTTT. It codes for CASSLLRYTYTQYF.

This chain joins TRBV30 and TRBJ1-5; TRBD1 matches 9 bases. The germline V gene has CDR1 GTSNPN and CDR2 SVGIG (reference sequence). Trimming cost V 1 base and J 5 bases; bases outside gene matches: 6. This CDR3 contains 15 residues. Here the CDR3 reads CAWSGTGQGDQPQHF. CDR3 bases: TGTGCCTGGAGTGGAACGGGACAGGGAGATCAGCCCCAGCATTTT.

As to this clonotype: This likely comes from a read error, as the CDR3 has no conserved phenylalanine or tryptophan at its end. V and J are TRBV11-2 and TRBJ2-3; D possibly corresponds to TRBD2 (5 bases). CDR3 length equals 14 residues. V was pared by 8 bases and J by 4 bases, with 16 bases between. Looked up from germline, CDR1 is SGHAT and CDR2 is FQNNGV. The DNA for the CDR3 is TGTGCCAGCCGTATAAGCGGAGGCGCAGATACGCAGTATTCT. Encoded protein: CASRISGGADTQYS.

This chain uses TRBV12-3 or TRBV12-4 with TRBJ2-5, with TRBD2 as a possible D gene (5 bases). Trimming shortened V by 1 base and J by 0 bases, and 9 bases separated the two germline ends. CDR3 length equals 15 residues. The CDR3 nucleotides read TGTGCCAGCAGTTTAGTCGGGGATAACCAAGAGACCCAGTACTTC. Its protein product is CASSLVGDNQETQYF.

In its sample, this clonotype was seen many times. This chain links TRBV6-6 with TRBJ2-7, with D tentatively TRBD2 (5 bases). The CDR3 totals 14 residues. Per germline, CDR1 MNHNY and CDR2 SVGAGI (reference sequence). Trimming removed 0 bases at V and 2 bases at J, with 8 bases between. The CDR3 coding sequence is TGTGCCAGCAGTTACTCCGGGGAAACCTACGAGCAGTACTTC. This codes for CASSYSGETYEQYF.

Concerning this clonotype itself: This may arise from a read error, as a much more abundant clone is one base away. J is TRBJ2-2 and V is TRBV6-2 or TRBV6-3; D is unclear. CDR3 size: 13 residues. CDR1 MNHEY and CDR2 SVGEGT come from the germline V gene. The CDR3 DNA follows: TGTGACAGCAGTTATGGATGGACCGGGGAGCTGTTTTTT. This gives the protein CDSSYGWTGELFF.

Details on this clonotype: This sequence may be a read error, since a much larger clone differs from it by one base. The rearrangement uses TRBV6-1 and TRBJ2-7; 9 bases map to TRBD1. The CDR3 runs 13 residues. The trim removed 9 bases at V and 9 bases at J, leaving 12 bases unmatched. Germline assignment: CDR1 MNHNS and CDR2 SASEGT. The CDR3 loop reads CASGTGTCKGQYF. The CDR3 coding sequence is TGTGCCAGTGGGACAGGGACGTGCAAGGGGCAGTACTTC.

This chain links TRBV6-1 with TRBJ2-7; D unresolved. The ends were cut back, 9 bases at V and 9 bases at J, with 15 bases in the middle. CDR3 size: 11 residues. Germline CDR1 is MNHNS and CDR2 is SASEGT. The CDR3 protein is CASTIHEWQYF. The CDR3 coding sequence is TGTGCCAGTACGATACATGAATGGCAGTACTTC.

The rearrangement joins TRBV6-2 or TRBV6-3 to TRBJ2-1, with D possibly TRBD2 on 6 matching bases. This CDR3 comprises 15 residues. Germline V gives CDR1 MNHEY, CDR2 SVGEGT. V lost 8 bases and J lost 0, with 14 bases in between. CDR3 coding DNA: TGTGCCAGCTGCGGGGAAATGGGCTCCTACAATGAGCAGTTCTTC. Amino acids: CASCGEMGSYNEQFF.

The V gene is TRBV12-3 or TRBV12-4, the J gene TRBJ2-2, with D unresolved. The V and J ends lost 6 bases and 8 bases respectively, with 10 bases between them. This CDR3 region has 12 residues. The CDR3 spells CASSSKGGELFF. CDR3 nucleotide sequence: TGTGCCAGCAGCTCCAAGGGTGGGGAGCTGTTTTTT.

The J gene is TRBJ2-7, the V gene TRBV7-9; D is uncertain. From germline, CDR1 is SEHNR and CDR2 FQNEAQ (reference sequence). The CDR3 contains 11 residues. Trimming shortened V by 3 bases and J by 7 bases, and 7 bases separated the two germline ends. This CDR3 reads CASSFLGEQYF. CDR3 coding DNA: TGTGCCAGCAGCTTTTTGGGGGAGCAGTACTTC.